The 9 T cell receptor beta chains reported below all come from one sample, sequenced in a study of OX40 agonist ivuxolimab in advanced cancers. The method was the immunoSEQ multiplex PCR assay. The clones in this table, taken by TCRdb from immuneACCESS, are in-frame only. Not every clone is retained; where verified, under half of the shortfall comes from an unresolved V gene, and the cause of the rest is unknown. The sample data list 65,000 to 80,000 clones, and roughly 80% of these were observed just once. Clones ranked in the top ten supply 2% to 2.5% of the sample. The input for sequencing was CD4+ or CD8+ T cells sorted from blood, taken in a trial of the OX40 agonist ivuxolimab. The receptors stem from an adult with an advanced solid tumor such as melanoma, head and neck, liver or kidney cancer.

The V gene is TRBV19, the J gene TRBJ2-2; TRBD1 matches 7 bases. V dropped 7 bases and J dropped 4; count of bases not matched to a gene: 12. Germline values: CDR1 LNHDA, CDR2 SQIVND (reference sequence). The CDR3 length is 16 residues. The CDR3 loop reads CASTQGLTGLTGELFF. The CDR3 bases are TGTGCCAGTACCCAGGGGTTGACAGGGCTCACCGGGGAGCTGTTTTTT. The whole variable domain, filled in from reference TRBV19 and TRBJ2-2, reads DGGITQSPKYLFRKEGQNVTLSCEQNLNHDAMYWYRQDPGQGLRLIYYSQIVNDFQKGDIAEGYSVSREKKESFPLTVTSAQKNPTAFYLCASTQGLTGLTGELFFGEGSRLTVL.

This chain uses TRBV4-2 with TRBJ2-2; a possible D gene is TRBD1 (5 bases). There are 15 residues in the CDR3. Germline-derived CDR1 and CDR2 are LGHNA and YNFKEQ. V gave up 0 bases and J gave up 3 bases, with 8 bases separating them. The CDR3 nucleotides read TGTGCCAGCAGCCAAGAAGACAGAGACACCGGGGAGCTGTTTTTT. It encodes CASSQEDRDTGELFF.

The chain joins TRBV27 to TRBJ2-2, with D possibly TRBD2 on 5 matching bases. V shed 4 bases and J shed 1 base, with 7 bases lying between them. The V gene's germline CDR1 is MNHEY and CDR2 SMNVEV (reference sequence). This CDR3 spans 14 amino acids. DNA of the CDR3: TGTGCCAGCAGTTCGGGGAGGAACACCGGGGAGCTGTTTTTT. Protein sequence: CASSSGRNTGELFF.

The V call is TRBV5-6, the J call TRBJ1-6; 7 bases match TRBD1. In germline, CDR1 is SGHDT, CDR2 YYEEEE. The CDR3 spans 14 residues. V shed 4 bases, J shed 6 bases, and the junction held 4 bases outside the gene matches. The CDR3 bases are TGTGCCAGCAGCACGGGACAGCCTAATTCACCCCTCCACTTT. Encoded protein: CASSTGQPNSPLHF. Full variable domain (outside the CDR3, taken from reference TRBV5-6 and TRBJ1-6): DAGVTQSPTHLIKTRGQQVTLRCSPKSGHDTVSWYQQALGQGPQFIFQYYEEEERQRGNFPDRFSGHQFPNYSSELNVNALLLGDSALYLCASSTGQPNSPLHFGNGTRLTVT.

The J gene is TRBJ1-5, the V gene TRBV18, with 8 bases that match TRBD1. V was clipped by 0 bases and J by 3 bases; unmatched bases: 7. In germline, CDR1 is KGHSH, CDR2 LQKENI. The CDR3 has 17 amino acids. CDR3 sequence reads: CASSPPGNRGTNQPQHF. For the CDR3, the DNA is TGTGCCAGCTCACCACCGGGTAACAGGGGGACCAATCAGCCCCAGCATTTT. Variable domain in full (rest from reference TRBV18 and TRBJ1-5): NAGVMQNPRHLVRRRGQEARLRCSPMKGHSHVYWYRQLPEEGLKFMVYLQKENIIDESGMPKERFSAEFPKEGPSILRIQQVVRGDSAAYFCASSPPGNRGTNQPQHFGDGTRLSIL.

This clone was seen a few times. This sequence joins TRBV7-5 and TRBJ2-4; TRBD1 is taken as the D call from the table, unchecked against the DNA. TRBV7-5 is assigned pseudogene status. This CDR3 is 15 amino acids long. CDR3 loop: CARIHNRLAKNIQYF. CDR3 nucleotides: TGTGCCAGAATACACAACAGGCTAGCCAAAAACATTCAGTACTTC.

The V call is TRBV4-1, the J call TRBJ1-6; D unresolved. This CDR3 has 15 residues. Germline V lookup: CDR1 MGHRA, CDR2 YSYEKL. With 8 bases removed from V and 3 bases from J, the gap between germline ends came to 14 bases. The CDR3 reads CASRWETDYNSPLHF. DNA of the CDR3: TGCGCCAGCCGGTGGGAGACTGACTATAATTCACCCCTCCACTTT.

The V and J genes are TRBV7-9 and TRBJ2-3, with no clear D. The germline CDR1 and CDR2 sequences are SEHNR and FQNEAQ (reference sequence). There are 14 residues in the CDR3. With 1 base removed from V and 4 bases from J, the gap between germline ends came to 9 bases. The CDR3 bases are TGTGCCAGCAGCTTAGGGGATTGGGCAGATACGCAGTATTTT. Amino acid sequence: CASSLGDWADTQYF.

The chain has TRBV5-1 and TRBJ2-7; 7 nucleotides line up with TRBD1. Germline V gene data show CDR1 as SGHRS and CDR2 as YFSETQ. The CDR3 spans 15 residues. Trimming removed 4 bases from V and 6 bases from J; junction bases left unmatched: 13. CDR3 nucleotides: TGCGCCAGCAGCCCAACGACAGGGAACCAGGGCGAGCAGTACTTC. It is translated as CASSPTTGNQGEQYF.